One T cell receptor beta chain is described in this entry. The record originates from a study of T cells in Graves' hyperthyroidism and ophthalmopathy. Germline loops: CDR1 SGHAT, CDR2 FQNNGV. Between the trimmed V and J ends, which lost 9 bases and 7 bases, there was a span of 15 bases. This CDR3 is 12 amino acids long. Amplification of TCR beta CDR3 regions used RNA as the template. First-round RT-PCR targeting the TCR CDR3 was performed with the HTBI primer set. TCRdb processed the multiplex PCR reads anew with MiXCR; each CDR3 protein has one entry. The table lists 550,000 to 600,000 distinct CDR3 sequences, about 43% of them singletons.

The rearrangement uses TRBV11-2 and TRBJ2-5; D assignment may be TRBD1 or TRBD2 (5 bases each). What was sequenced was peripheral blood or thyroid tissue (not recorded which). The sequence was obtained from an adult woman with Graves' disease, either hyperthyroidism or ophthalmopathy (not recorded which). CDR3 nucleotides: TGTGCCAGACAGGACTTATCCGGGACCCAGTACTTC. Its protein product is CARQDLSGTQYF.